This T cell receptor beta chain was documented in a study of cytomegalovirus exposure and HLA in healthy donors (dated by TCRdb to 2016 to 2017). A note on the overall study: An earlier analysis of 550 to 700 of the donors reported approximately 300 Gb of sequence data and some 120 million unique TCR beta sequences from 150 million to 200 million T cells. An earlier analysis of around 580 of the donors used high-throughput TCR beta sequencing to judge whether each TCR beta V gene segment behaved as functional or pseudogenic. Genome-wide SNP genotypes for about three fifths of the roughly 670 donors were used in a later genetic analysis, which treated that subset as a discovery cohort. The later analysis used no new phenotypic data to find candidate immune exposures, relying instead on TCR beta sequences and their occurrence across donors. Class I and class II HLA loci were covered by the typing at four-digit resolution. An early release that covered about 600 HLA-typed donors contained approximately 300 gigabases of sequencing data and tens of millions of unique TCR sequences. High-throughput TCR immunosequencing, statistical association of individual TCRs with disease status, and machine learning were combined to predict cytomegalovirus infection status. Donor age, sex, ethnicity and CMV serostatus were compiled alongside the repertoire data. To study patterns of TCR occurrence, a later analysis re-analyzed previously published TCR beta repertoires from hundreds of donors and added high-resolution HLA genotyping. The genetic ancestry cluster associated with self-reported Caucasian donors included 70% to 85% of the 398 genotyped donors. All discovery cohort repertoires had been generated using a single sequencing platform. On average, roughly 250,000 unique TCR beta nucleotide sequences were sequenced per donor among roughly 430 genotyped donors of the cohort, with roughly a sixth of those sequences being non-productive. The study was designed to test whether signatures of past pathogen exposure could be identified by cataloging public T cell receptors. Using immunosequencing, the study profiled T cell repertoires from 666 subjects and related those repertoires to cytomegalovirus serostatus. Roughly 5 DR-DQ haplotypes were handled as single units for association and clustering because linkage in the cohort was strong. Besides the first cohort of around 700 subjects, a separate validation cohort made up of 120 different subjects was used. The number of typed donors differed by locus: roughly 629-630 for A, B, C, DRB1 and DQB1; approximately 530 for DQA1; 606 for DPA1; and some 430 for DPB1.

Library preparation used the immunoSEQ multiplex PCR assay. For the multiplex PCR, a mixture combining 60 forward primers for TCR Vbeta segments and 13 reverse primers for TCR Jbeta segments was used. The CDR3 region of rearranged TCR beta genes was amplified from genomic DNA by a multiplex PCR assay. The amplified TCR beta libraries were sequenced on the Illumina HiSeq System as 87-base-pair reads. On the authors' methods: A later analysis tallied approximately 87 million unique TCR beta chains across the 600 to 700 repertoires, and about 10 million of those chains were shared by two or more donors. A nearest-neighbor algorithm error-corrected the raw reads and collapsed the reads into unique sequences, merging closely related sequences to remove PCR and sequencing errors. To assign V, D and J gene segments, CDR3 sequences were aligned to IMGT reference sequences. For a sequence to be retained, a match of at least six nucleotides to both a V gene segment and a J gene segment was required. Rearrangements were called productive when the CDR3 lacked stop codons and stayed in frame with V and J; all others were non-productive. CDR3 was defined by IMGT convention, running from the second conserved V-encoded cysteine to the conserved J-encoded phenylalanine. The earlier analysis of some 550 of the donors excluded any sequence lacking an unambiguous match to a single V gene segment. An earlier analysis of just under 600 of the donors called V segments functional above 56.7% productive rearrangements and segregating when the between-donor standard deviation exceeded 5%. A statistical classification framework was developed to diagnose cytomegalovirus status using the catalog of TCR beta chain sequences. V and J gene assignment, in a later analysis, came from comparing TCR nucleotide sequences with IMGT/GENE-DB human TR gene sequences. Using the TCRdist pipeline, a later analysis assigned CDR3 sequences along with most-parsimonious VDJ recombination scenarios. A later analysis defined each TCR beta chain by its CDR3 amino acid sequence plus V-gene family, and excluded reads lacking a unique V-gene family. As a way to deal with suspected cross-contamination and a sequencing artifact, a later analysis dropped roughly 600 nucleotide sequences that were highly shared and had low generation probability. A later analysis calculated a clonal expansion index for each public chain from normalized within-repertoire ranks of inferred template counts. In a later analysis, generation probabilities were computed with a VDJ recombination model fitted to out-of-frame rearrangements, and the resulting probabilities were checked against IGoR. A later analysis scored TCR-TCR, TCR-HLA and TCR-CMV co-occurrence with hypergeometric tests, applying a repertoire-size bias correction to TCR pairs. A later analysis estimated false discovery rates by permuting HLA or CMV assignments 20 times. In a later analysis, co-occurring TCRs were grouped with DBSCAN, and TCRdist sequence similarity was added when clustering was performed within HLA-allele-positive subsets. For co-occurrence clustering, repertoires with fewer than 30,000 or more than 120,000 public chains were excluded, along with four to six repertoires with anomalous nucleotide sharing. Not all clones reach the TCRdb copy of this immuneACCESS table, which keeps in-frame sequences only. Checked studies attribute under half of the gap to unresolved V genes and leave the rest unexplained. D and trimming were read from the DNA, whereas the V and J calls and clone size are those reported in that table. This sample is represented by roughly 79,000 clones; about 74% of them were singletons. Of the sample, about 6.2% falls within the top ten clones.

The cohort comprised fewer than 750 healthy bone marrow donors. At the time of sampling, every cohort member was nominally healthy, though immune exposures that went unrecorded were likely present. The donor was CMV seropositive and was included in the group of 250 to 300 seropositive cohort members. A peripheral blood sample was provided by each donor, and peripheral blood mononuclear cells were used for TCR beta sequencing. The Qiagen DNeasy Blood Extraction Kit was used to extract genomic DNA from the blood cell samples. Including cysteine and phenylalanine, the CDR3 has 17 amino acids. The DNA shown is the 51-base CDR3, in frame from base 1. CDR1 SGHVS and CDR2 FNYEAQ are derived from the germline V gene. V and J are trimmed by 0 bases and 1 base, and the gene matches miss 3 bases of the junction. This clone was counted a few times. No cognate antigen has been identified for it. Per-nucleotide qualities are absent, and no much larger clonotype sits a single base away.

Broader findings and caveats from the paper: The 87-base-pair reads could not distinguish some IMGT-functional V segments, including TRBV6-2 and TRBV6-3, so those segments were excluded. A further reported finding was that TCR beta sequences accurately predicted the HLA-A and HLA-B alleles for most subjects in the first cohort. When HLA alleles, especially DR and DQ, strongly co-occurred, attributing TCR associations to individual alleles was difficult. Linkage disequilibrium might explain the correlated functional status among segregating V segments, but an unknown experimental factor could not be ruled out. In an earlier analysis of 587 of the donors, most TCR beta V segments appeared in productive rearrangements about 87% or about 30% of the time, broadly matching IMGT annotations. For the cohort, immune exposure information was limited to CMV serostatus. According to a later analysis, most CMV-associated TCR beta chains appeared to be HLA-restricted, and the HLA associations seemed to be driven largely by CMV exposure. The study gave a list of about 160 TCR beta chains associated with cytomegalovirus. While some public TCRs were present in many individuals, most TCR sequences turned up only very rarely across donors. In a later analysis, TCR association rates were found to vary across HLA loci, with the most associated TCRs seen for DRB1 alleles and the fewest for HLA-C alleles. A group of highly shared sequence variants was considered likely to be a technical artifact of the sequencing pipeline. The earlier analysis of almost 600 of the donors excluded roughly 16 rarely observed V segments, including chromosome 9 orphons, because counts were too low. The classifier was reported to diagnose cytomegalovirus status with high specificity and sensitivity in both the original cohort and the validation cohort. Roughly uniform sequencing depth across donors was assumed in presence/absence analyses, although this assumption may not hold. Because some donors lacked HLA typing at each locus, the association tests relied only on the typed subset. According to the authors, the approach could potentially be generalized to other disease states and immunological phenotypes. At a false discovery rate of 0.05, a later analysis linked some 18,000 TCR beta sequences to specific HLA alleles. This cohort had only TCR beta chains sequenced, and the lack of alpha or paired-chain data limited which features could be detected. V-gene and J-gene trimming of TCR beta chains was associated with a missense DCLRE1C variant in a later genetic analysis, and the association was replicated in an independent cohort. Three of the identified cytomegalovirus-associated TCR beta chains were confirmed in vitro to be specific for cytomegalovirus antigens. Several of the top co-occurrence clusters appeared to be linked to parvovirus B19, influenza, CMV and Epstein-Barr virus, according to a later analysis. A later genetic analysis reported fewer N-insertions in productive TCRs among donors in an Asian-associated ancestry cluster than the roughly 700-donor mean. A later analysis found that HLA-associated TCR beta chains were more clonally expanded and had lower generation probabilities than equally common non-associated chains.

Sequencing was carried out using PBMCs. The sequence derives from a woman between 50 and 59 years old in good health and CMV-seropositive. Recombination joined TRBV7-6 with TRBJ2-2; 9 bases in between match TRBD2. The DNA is TGTGCCAGCAGCTTAGCGACTAGCGGTCTGAACACCGGGGAGCTGTTTTTT. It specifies CASSLATSGLNTGELFF.